Shown below are 19 T cell receptor beta chains from a single sample sequenced in a study of T-cell memory formation after mild COVID-19. In TCRdb, the 5' RACE reads were re-called with MiXCR into one record per CDR3 protein. The sample lists 250,000 to 350,000 distinct CDR3 sequences, roughly 15% occurring once. The sample comprised PBMCs or a T cell subset sorted from them (not recorded which). These receptor sequences come from a man between 18 and 29 years old who had mild COVID-19 (a few samples of this study predate the infection). Cell type and time point are not known.

A few counts support this clonotype. The chain links TRBV12-3 or TRBV12-4 to TRBJ1-5; TRBD1 might be the D (6 bases). CDR3 length: 15 residues. Between the trimmed V and J ends, which lost 4 bases and 0 bases, there was a span of 10 bases. The CDR3: CASSSDRYSNQPQHF. The CDR3 DNA follows: TGTGCCAGCAGTTCGGACAGATATAGCAATCAGCCCCAGCATTTT.

The chain joins TRBV4-3 to TRBJ2-2; no reliable D call. Germline V gives CDR1 LGHNA, CDR2 YSLEER. The CDR3 length is 18 residues. With 0 bases removed from V and 1 base from J, the gap between germline ends came to 15 bases. Here the CDR3 reads CASSQEMVRMLNTGELFF. CDR3 nucleotides: TGCGCCAGCAGCCAAGAGATGGTCCGGATGTTGAACACCGGGGAGCTGTTTTTT.

The sample holds a few counts of this clonotype. The chain has TRBV5-1 and TRBJ1-2; perhaps TRBD1 as D (5 bases). Germline CDR1 SGHRS, CDR2 YFSETQ. The CDR3 sequence is 12 residues long. V was cut by 4 bases and J by 7 bases, with 11 bases left in between. The CDR3 loop reads CASSGGLIGYTF. The CDR3 nucleotides are TGCGCCAGCAGCGGGGGACTTATTGGCTACACCTTC.

The rearrangement joins TRBV20-1 to TRBJ1-1, with D possibly matching TRBD1 (6 bases). Trimming shortened V by 3 bases and J by 0 bases, and 8 bases separated the two germline ends. Germline values: CDR1 DFQATT, CDR2 SNEGSKA (reference sequence). The CDR3 is 13 amino acids. The DNA of the CDR3 is TGCAGTGCTAGCGGGACACTGAACACTGAAGCTTTCTTT. Its protein product is CSASGTLNTEAFF.

This clonotype was picked up many times. The V and J genes are TRBV6-6 and TRBJ2-7; 8 nucleotides match TRBD1. The CDR3 contains 13 residues. The V gene end was trimmed by 9 bases and the J gene end by 2 bases; junction bases not matched to a gene: 6. Germline CDR1 reads MNHNY; CDR2 reads SVGAGI (reference sequence). The CDR3 DNA reads as TGTGCCAGTGGGGGACAGGCAACCTACGAGCAGTACTTC. It translates to CASGGQATYEQYF.

This clonotype was detected a few times. The V call is TRBV2, the J call TRBJ1-1; no clear D gene. V was shortened by 3 bases and J by 0 bases, with 5 bases between the two germline ends. Germline V gene data show CDR1 as SNHLY and CDR2 as FYNNEI. The length of the CDR3 is 13 residues. The CDR3 sequence is CASSDLLNTEAFF. The CDR3 DNA reads as TGTGCCAGCAGTGATTTGTTGAACACTGAAGCTTTCTTT.

This clonotype was picked up a small number of times. The gene calls are TRBV6-5 and TRBJ1-4, with unresolved D. The V gene lost 2 bases and the J gene lost 2 bases, with 12 bases spanning the gap. The germline CDR1 and CDR2 sequences are MNHEY and SVGAGI. This CDR3 region has 16 residues. The CDR3 region is CASSYRRGPTNEKLFF. As DNA, the CDR3 is TGTGCCAGCAGTTACCGACGAGGGCCGACTAATGAAAAACTGTTTTTT.

The rearrangement joins TRBV15 to TRBJ1-1; possibly TRBD1 for D (5 bases). CDR1 and CDR2 from the germline V gene are LNHNV and YYDKDF (reference sequence). CDR3 length: 16 residues. The V and J ends lost 0 bases and 6 bases respectively, with 17 bases between them. CDR3 amino acids: CATSRDLAGSGAEAFF. CDR3 DNA: TGTGCCACCAGCAGAGACCTTGCAGGGTCTGGGGCTGAAGCTTTCTTT. The full variable domain, with the rest looked up from reference TRBV15 and TRBJ1-1, is DAMVIQNPRYQVTQFGKPVTLSCSQTLNHNVMYWYQQKSSQAPKLLFHYYDKDFNNEADTPDNFQSRRPNTSFCFLDIRSPGLGDTAMYLCATSRDLAGSGAEAFFGQGTRLTVV.

This clonotype was seen a handful of times. The gene calls are TRBV4-2 and TRBJ2-2; D remains ambiguous. Per the germline V gene, CDR1 is LGHNA and CDR2 is YNFKEQ. Trimming took 0 bases from V and 3 from J, leaving 11 bases between them. There are 16 residues in the CDR3. In DNA form, the CDR3 reads TGTGCCAGCAGCCAAGATCTCCCAGGAGACACCGGGGAGCTGTTTTTT. This translates into CASSQDLPGDTGELFF.

The sample holds a few counts of this clonotype. The V gene is TRBV12-3 or TRBV12-4, the J gene TRBJ1-3; D remains unclear. The CDR3 contains 14 residues. Trimming cost V 7 bases and J 3 bases, with 13 bases left between them. CDR3 bases: TGTGCCAGCATAGAAGGGCTGAGTGGAAACACCATATATTTT. It specifies CASIEGLSGNTIYF.

This clonotype has more than one count but fewer than ten. The chain recombines TRBV5-1 with TRBJ1-1, with no clear D. The CDR3 length is 14 residues. V was cut by 0 bases and J by 0 bases, with 6 bases left in between. Per the germline V gene, CDR1 is SGHRS and CDR2 is YFSETQ. The CDR3 loop is CASSLEDLNTEAFF. CDR3 coding DNA: TGCGCCAGCAGCTTGGAGGACCTGAACACTGAAGCTTTCTTT.

The chain carries TRBV5-1 and TRBJ2-2; possible D gene TRBD1, 6 bases. V was cut by 5 bases and J by 6 bases, with 14 bases left in between. The CDR3 totals 14 residues. Germline values: CDR1 SGHRS, CDR2 YFSETQ. This chain's CDR3 is CASSTQGDPGELFF. For the CDR3, the DNA is TGCGCCAGCAGTACACAGGGTGACCCCGGGGAGCTGTTTTTT. The full variable domain, with the rest looked up from reference TRBV5-1 and TRBJ2-2, is KAGVTQTPRYLIKTRGQQVTLSCSPISGHRSVSWYQQTPGQGLQFLFEYFSETQRNKGNFPGRFSGRQFSNSRSEMNVSTLELGDSALYLCASSTQGDPGELFFGEGSRLTVL.

The chain recombines TRBV9 with TRBJ2-5; D is possibly TRBD1 (6 bases). CDR3 length: 14 residues. Trimming pared 4 bases from V and 10 bases from J, leaving 20 bases between. Per germline, CDR1 SGDLS and CDR2 YYNGEE. The CDR3 bases are TGTGCCAGCAGCTCCGGGACACTGCCCTTTTACCAGTACTTC. Its translation is CASSSGTLPFYQYF.

This chain connects TRBV20-1 to TRBJ2-3; 11 bases map to TRBD2. The CDR3 is 15 residues long. The germline V gene encodes CDR1 DFQATT and CDR2 SNEGSKA (reference sequence). Germline trimming cut 6 bases from V and 0 bases from J; bases unmatched to any gene: 5. CDR3: CSAPTSGTSTDTQYF. CDR3 DNA: TGCAGTGCCCCGACTAGCGGGACTAGCACAGATACGCAGTATTTT.

The CDR3 DNA reads as TGCGCCAGCAGCTTGGACCTCGTTGGCACTGAAGCTTTCTTT. Translation gives CASSLDLVGTEAFF. The chain uses TRBV5-1 and TRBJ1-1, with D unclear. Trimming stripped 0 bases from V and 4 bases from J, with 10 bases between. CDR1 is SGHRS, CDR2 YFSETQ, per germline. There are 14 residues in the CDR3.

The chain combines TRBV20-1 with TRBJ2-3; 13 bases line up with TRBD2. V lost 6 bases, J lost 7 bases, and 7 bases stayed unmatched. Per the germline V gene, CDR1 is DFQATT and CDR2 is SNEGSKA (reference sequence). The CDR3 totals 14 residues. CDR3 DNA sequence: TGCAGTGCCAAACTAGCGGGGGGGCGAAATACGCAGTATTTT. This gives the protein CSAKLAGGRNTQYF.

This clonotype was counted a few times. This chain uses TRBV6-5 with TRBJ1-1; D is possibly TRBD1 (6 bases). The CDR3 covers 14 residues. The V gene lost 2 bases and the J gene lost 4 bases, with 11 bases spanning the gap. Germline V gene data show CDR1 as MNHEY and CDR2 as SVGAGI. CDR3 loop: CASSYQGSGTEAFF. In DNA, the CDR3 is TGTGCCAGCAGTTACCAGGGGTCGGGCACTGAAGCTTTCTTT.

The table lists this clonotype with many counts. The rearrangement joins TRBV7-9 to TRBJ2-7; D possibly corresponds to TRBD1 (6 bases). Between the trimmed V and J ends, which lost 0 bases and 3 bases, there was a span of 12 bases. From germline, CDR1 is SEHNR and CDR2 FQNEAQ (reference sequence). CDR3 length: 15 residues. CDR3 region: CASSLAARGIYEQYF. The CDR3 bases are TGTGCCAGCAGCTTAGCGGCCAGGGGCATCTACGAGCAGTACTTC. The variable domain in full, with the rest retrieved from reference TRBV7-9 and TRBJ2-7, is DTGVSQNPRHKITKRGQNVTFRCDPISEHNRLYWYRQTLGQGPEFLTYFQNEAQLEKSRLLSDRFSAERPKGSFSTLEIQRTEQGDSAMYLCASSLAARGIYEQYFGPGTRLTVT.

V is TRBV29-1 and J is TRBJ2-5; no firm D call. Germline CDR1 reads SQVTM; CDR2 reads ANQGSEA. The V and J ends lost 6 bases and 2 bases respectively, with 10 bases between them. The CDR3 runs 12 residues. CDR3 sequence reads: CSVGYPQETQYF. CDR3 coding DNA: TGCAGCGTCGGTTACCCACAAGAGACCCAGTACTTC.